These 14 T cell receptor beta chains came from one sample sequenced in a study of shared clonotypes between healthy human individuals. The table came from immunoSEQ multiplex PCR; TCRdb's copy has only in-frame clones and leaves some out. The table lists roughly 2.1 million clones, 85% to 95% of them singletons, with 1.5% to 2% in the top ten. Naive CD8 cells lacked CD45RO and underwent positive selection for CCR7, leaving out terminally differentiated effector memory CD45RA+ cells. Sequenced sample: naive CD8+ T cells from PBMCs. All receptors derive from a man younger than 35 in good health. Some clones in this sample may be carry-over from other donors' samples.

DNA of the CDR3: TGTGCCAGCAGTTTGCCGGGACATTTCGTGGGGACTGGAAACACCATATATTTT. This sequence encodes CASSLPGHFVGTGNTIYF. This chain joins TRBV28 and TRBJ1-3; D is possibly TRBD1 (6 bases). Between the trimmed V and J ends, which lost 3 bases and 2 bases, there was a span of 20 bases. The CDR3 consists of 18 residues. Germline CDR1 MDHEN, CDR2 SYDVKM.

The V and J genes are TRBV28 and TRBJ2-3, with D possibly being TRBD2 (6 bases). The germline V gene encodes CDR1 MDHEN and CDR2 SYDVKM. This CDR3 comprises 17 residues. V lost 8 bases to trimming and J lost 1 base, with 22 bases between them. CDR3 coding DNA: TGTGCCAGCGGAAACCGGGACTTCTACGTGGGCACAGATACGCAGTATTTT. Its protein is CASGNRDFYVGTDTQYF.

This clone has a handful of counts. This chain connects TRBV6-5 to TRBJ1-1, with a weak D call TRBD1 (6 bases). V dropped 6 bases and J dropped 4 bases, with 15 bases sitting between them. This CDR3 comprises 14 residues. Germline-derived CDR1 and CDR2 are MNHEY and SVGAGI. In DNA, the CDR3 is TGTGCCAGCAGCAACAGGGATGAAGGCACTGAAGCTTTCTTT. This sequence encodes CASSNRDEGTEAFF.

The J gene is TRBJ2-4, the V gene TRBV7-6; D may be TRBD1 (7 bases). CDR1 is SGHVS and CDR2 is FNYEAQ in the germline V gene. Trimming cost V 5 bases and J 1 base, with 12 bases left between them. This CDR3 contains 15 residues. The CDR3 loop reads CASSTGAGAKNIQYF. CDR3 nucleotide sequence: TGTGCCAGCAGCACAGGGGCGGGGGCCAAAAACATTCAGTACTTC.

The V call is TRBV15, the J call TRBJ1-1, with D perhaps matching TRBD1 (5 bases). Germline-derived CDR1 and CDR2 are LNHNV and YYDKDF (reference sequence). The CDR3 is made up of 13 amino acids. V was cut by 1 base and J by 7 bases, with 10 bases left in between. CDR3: CATSRGGMGEAFF. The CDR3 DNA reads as TGTGCCACCAGCAGAGGGGGCATGGGTGAAGCTTTCTTT. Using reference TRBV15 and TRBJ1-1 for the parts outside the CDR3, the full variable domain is DAMVIQNPRYQVTQFGKPVTLSCSQTLNHNVMYWYQQKSSQAPKLLFHYYDKDFNNEADTPDNFQSRRPNTSFCFLDIRSPGLGDTAMYLCATSRGGMGEAFFGQGTRLTVV.

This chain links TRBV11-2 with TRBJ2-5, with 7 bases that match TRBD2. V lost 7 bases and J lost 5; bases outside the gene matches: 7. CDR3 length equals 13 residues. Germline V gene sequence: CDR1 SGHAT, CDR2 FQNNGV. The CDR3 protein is CASTSPGGETQYF. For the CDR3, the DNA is TGTGCCAGCACCTCCCCCGGGGGGGAGACCCAGTACTTC.

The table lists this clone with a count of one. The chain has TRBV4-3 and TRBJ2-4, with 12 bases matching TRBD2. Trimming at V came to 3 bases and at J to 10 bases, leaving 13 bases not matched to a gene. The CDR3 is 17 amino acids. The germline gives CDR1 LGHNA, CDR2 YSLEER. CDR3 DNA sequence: TGCGCCAGCAGCCACAAATATCTAGCGGGAGGGCGAAGGATTCAGTACTTC. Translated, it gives CASSHKYLAGGRRIQYF.

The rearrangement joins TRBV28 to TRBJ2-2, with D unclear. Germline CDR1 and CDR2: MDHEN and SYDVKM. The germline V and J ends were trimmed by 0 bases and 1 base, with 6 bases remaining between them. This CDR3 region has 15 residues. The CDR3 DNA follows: TGTGCCAGCAGTTTATGGGCTGGGAACACCGGGGAGCTGTTTTTT. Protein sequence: CASSLWAGNTGELFF.

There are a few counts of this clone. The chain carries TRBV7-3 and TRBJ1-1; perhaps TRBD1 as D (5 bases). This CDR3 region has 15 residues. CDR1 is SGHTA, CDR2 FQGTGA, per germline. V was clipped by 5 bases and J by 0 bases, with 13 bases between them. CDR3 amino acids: CASSQTQGMNTEAFF. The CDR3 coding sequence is TGTGCCAGCAGCCAAACCCAGGGTATGAACACTGAAGCTTTCTTT.

The CDR3 coding sequence is TGTGCCAGCAGTTTTCGACTAGCGGGAGGGCCTGTATTGATGGGCACAGATACGCAGTATTTT. The encoded protein is CASSFRLAGGPVLMGTDTQYF. V usage is TRBV7-8 and J usage is TRBJ2-3; 14 bases are shared with TRBD2. The CDR3 has 21 amino acids. The germline CDR1 and CDR2 sequences are SGHVS and FQNEAQ. J was trimmed by 1 base and V by 6 bases; bases with no gene match: 18.

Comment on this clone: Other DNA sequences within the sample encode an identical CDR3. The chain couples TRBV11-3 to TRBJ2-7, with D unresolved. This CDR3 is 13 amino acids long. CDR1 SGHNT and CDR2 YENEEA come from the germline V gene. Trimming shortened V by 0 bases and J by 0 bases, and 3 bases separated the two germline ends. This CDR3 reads CASSLDSSYEQYF. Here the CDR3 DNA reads TGTGCCAGCAGCTTAGACAGCTCCTACGAGCAGTACTTC. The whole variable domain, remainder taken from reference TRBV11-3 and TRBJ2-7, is EAGVVQSPRYKIIEKKQPVAFWCNPISGHNTLYWYLQNLGQGPELLIRYENEEAVDDSQLPKDRFSAERLKGVDSTLKIQPAELGDSAVYLCASSLDSSYEQYFGPGTRLTVT.

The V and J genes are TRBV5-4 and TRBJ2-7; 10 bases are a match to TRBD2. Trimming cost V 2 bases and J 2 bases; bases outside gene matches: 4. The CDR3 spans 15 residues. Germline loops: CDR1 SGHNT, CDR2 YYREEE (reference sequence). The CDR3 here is CASSLSGRAAYEQYF. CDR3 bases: TGTGCCAGCAGCTTAAGCGGGAGGGCCGCCTACGAGCAGTACTTC.

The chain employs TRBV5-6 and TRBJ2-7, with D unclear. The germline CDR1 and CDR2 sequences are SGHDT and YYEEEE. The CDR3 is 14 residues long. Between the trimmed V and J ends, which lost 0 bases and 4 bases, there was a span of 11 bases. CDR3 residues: CASSLAFLEYEQYF. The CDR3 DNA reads TGTGCCAGCAGCTTGGCCTTCCTTGAATACGAGCAGTACTTC.

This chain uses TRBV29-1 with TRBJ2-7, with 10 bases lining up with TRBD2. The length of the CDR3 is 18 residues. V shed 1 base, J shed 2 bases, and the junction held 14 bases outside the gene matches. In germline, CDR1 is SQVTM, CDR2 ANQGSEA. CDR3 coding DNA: TGCAGCGTTGAAGCGCCGCGTGAGACTAGCGGGTCTCCCTACGAGCAGTACTTC. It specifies CSVEAPRETSGSPYEQYF.